A single sample is the source of the 2 T cell receptor beta chains below, sequenced in a study of T-cell reconstitution after alpha-beta-depleted transplantation in children. As it was prepared, the TCRbeta library received unique molecular identifiers. One entry per CDR3 protein, called by TCRdb with MiXCR from the PCR reads. The repertoire consists of hundreds of thousands of distinct CDR3 sequences, with more than 20% occurring once and the leading ten covering 13% to 15%. Material: PBMCs, mostly from graft donor cells, obtained 360 days after TCRalphabeta/CD19-depleted stem cell transplant. These TCRs come from a boy in the first two years of life who had a stem cell transplant for acute myeloid leukemia, so the T cells may come from the graft donor.

The chain has TRBV27 and TRBJ1-1; D remains ambiguous. The CDR3 is made up of 11 amino acids. Trimming pared 10 bases from V and 5 bases from J, leaving 11 bases between. The V gene's germline CDR1 is MNHEY and CDR2 SMNVEV (reference sequence). The CDR3 loop is CATKIGTEAFF. The CDR3 region has the DNA TGTGCCACCAAAATCGGTACTGAAGCTTTCTTT.

This chain joins TRBV4-3 and TRBJ2-4; D is tentatively TRBD1 or TRBD2 (5 bases each). Trimming took 1 base from V and 14 from J, leaving 15 bases between them. The CDR3 spans 13 residues. The germline gives CDR1 LGHNA, CDR2 YSLEER. CDR3 loop: CASSQGAGVGEYF. CDR3 DNA sequence: TGCGCCAGCAGCCAAGGTGCTGGTGTGGGGGAGTACTTC.